The 20 T cell receptor beta chains given below trace back to one sample, sequenced in a study of blood T cell repertoires in COVID-19. Produced via immunoSEQ multiplex PCR; TCRdb's table is partial and in-frame only. The sample comprises more than 40,000 clones, roughly nine tenths of which are singletons, and 4.3% rests with the top ten. Source material: peripheral blood. These receptors came from a man aged 60 to 69 with acute or convalescent COVID-19.

This clone was counted a single time. The CDR3 bases are TGTGCCAGCAGCGTAAATACAGTTGGGAACTATGGCTACACCTTC. Residues: CASSVNTVGNYGYTF. The J gene is TRBJ1-2, the V gene TRBV9, with D uncertain. The CDR3 has 15 amino acids. The germline V gene has CDR1 SGDLS and CDR2 YYNGEE. Trimming pared 1 base from V and 2 bases from J, leaving 12 bases between.

The chain has TRBV4-3 and TRBJ1-5; 7 nucleotides agree with TRBD1. Germline V gives CDR1 LGHNA, CDR2 YSLEER. CDR3 size: 15 residues. After removal of 0 bases from V and 5 bases from J, the junction contained 4 bases not matched to a gene. The DNA for the CDR3 is TGCGCCAGCAGCCAAGATCGGGGACAGCATCAGCCCCAGCATTTT. Protein sequence: CASSQDRGQHQPQHF.

This clone has a handful of counts. The J gene is TRBJ1-2, the V gene TRBV9; weak D call: TRBD1 (6 bases). The V and J ends lost 5 bases and 6 bases respectively, with 17 bases between them. This CDR3 is 14 amino acids long. Germline CDR1 is SGDLS and CDR2 is YYNGEE. CDR3 nucleotides: TGTGCCAGCAGAGTGGCAGGGGTCCTCGATGGCTACACCTTC. Amino acid sequence: CASRVAGVLDGYTF.

The chain employs TRBV30 and TRBJ2-1, with D tentatively TRBD1 (5 bases). V dropped 2 bases and J dropped 9 bases, with 8 bases sitting between them. The germline CDR1 and CDR2 sequences are GTSNPN and SVGIG (reference sequence). The CDR3 loop spans 11 amino acids. CDR3 sequence (DNA): TGTGCCTGGAGTCAGGGTCGTGAGCAGTTCTTC. The encoded protein is CAWSQGREQFF. The whole variable domain, remainder taken from reference TRBV30 and TRBJ2-1, is SQTIHQWPATLVQPVGSPLSLECTVEGTSNPNLYWYRQAAGRGLQLLFYSVGIGQISSEVPQNLSASRPQDRQFILSSKKLLLSDSGFYLCAWSQGREQFFGPGTRLTVL.

The CDR3 sequence is CASSRGEGNTIYF. The CDR3 nucleotides read TGTGCCAGCAGCCGCGGGGAGGGAAACACCATATATTTT. J is TRBJ1-3 and V is TRBV7-9; D gene unclear. This CDR3 has 13 amino acids. Germline CDR1 and CDR2: SEHNR and FQNEAQ (reference sequence). V lost 5 bases, J lost 4 bases, and 9 bases lay in between.

V and J are TRBV27 and TRBJ2-7, with TRBD1 matching over 8 bases. The germline CDR1 and CDR2 sequences are MNHEY and SMNVEV (reference sequence). V shed 5 bases and J 3 bases; nucleotides not matched to a gene: 9. The CDR3 runs to 15 residues. This CDR3 reads CASSPPGGPGYEQYF. The CDR3, as DNA: TGTGCCAGCAGTCCACCAGGGGGCCCCGGCTACGAGCAGTACTTC.

The CDR3 spells CASSSNPSGPLHF. The CDR3 DNA is TGTGCCAGCAGTTCTAACCCTTCGGGACCCCTCCACTTT. The chain couples TRBV12-3 or TRBV12-4 to TRBJ1-6; unclear D gene. V lost 4 bases and J 12 bases, leaving 13 bases between the germline ends. This CDR3 has 13 residues.

V and J are TRBV19 and TRBJ2-3; 8 bases map to TRBD2. After removal of 5 bases from V and 4 bases from J, the junction contained 8 bases not matched to a gene. The CDR3 is 15 residues long. Looked up from germline, CDR1 is LNHDA and CDR2 is SQIVND (reference sequence). CDR3 nucleotide sequence: TGTGCCAGTAGTTCAACACCGGGACTAGCAGATACGCAGTATTTT. Protein sequence: CASSSTPGLADTQYF.

The J gene is TRBJ2-7, the V gene TRBV6-2 or TRBV6-3; TRBD2 aligns across 11 bases. Germline CDR1 MNHEY, CDR2 SVGEGT. CDR3 length equals 15 residues. V lost 2 bases and J lost 4; bases outside the gene matches: 4. CDR3 sequence (DNA): TGTGCCAGCAGTTACGGGACTAGCGGTAATTACGAGCAGTACTTC. Amino acid sequence: CASSYGTSGNYEQYF.

This chain connects TRBV5-4 to TRBJ2-1, with D hard to call. The CDR3 is 13 amino acids. The V gene's germline CDR1 is SGHNT and CDR2 YYREEE (reference sequence). With 1 base removed from V and 8 bases from J, the gap between germline ends came to 10 bases. The CDR3 is CASSLSRTHEQFF. CDR3 nucleotide sequence: TGTGCCAGCAGCTTGAGCCGTACCCATGAGCAGTTCTTC.

The chain employs TRBV5-1 and TRBJ1-5, with 7 bases aligning to TRBD1. CDR1 and CDR2 from the germline V gene are SGHRS and YFSETQ. With 4 bases clipped from V and 7 bases from J, the junction kept 8 bases outside the gene matches. This CDR3 is built from 14 residues. CDR3 sequence reads: CASSPDRADQPQHF. DNA for the CDR3: TGCGCCAGCAGCCCTGACAGGGCAGACCAGCCCCAGCATTTT.

The V and J genes are TRBV7-9 and TRBJ2-2; TRBD1 matches 7 bases. Per the germline V gene, CDR1 is SEHNR and CDR2 is FQNEAQ (reference sequence). Trimming took 4 bases from V and 0 from J; bases not matched to a gene: 2. The CDR3 covers 15 residues. The CDR3 loop reads CASSSGQTNTGELFF. In DNA form, the CDR3 reads TGTGCCAGCAGCTCGGGACAGACGAACACCGGGGAGCTGTTTTTT. Together with reference TRBV7-9 and TRBJ2-2, the CDR3 gives the full variable domain: DTGVSQNPRHKITKRGQNVTFRCDPISEHNRLYWYRQTLGQGPEFLTYFQNEAQLEKSRLLSDRFSAERPKGSFSTLEIQRTEQGDSAMYLCASSSGQTNTGELFFGEGSRLTVL.

The V and J genes are TRBV6-2 or TRBV6-3 and TRBJ1-5; D gene unclear. Germline CDR1 and CDR2: MNHEY and SVGEGT. The CDR3 length is 17 residues. V was trimmed by 2 bases and J by 3 bases, leaving 17 bases between them. CDR3 sequence: CASSYNGRQNYNQPQHF. DNA for the CDR3: TGTGCCAGCAGTTACAATGGCAGACAAAATTACAATCAGCCCCAGCATTTT.

The chain has TRBV9 and TRBJ1-6; a possible D gene is TRBD1 (5 bases). Germline V CDR1 and CDR2: SGDLS, YYNGEE. The V end lost 0 bases, the J end lost 7 bases, and 14 bases lay between the germline ends. There are 16 residues in the CDR3. CDR3 amino acids: CASSVGSDRKNSPLHF. The CDR3 DNA reads as TGTGCCAGCAGCGTAGGATCTGACAGAAAAAATTCACCCCTCCACTTT.

V and J are TRBV30 and TRBJ2-7; D is possibly TRBD2 (7 bases). The length of the CDR3 is 14 residues. Germline CDR1 reads GTSNPN; CDR2 reads SVGIG (reference sequence). Trimming took 6 bases from V and 4 from J, leaving 19 bases between them. Written as DNA, the CDR3 is TGTGCCTGCCGGGGGGCTCAATACCAATACGAGCAGTACTTC. Translation gives CACRGAQYQYEQYF.

The V gene is TRBV2, the J gene TRBJ2-3; possible D gene TRBD2, 5 bases. Germline V lookup: CDR1 SNHLY, CDR2 FYNNEI. V lost 11 bases to trimming and J lost 6 bases, with 24 bases between them. This CDR3 has 15 residues. The CDR3 protein is CASAGGVTRGDTQYF. CDR3 DNA sequence: TGTGCCTCTGCCGGAGGCGTCACCCGAGGGGATACGCAGTATTTT.

The V call is TRBV30, the J call TRBJ1-5, with D uncertain. CDR3 size: 14 residues. The V end lost 0 bases, the J end lost 1 base, and 7 bases lay between the germline ends. Germline CDR1 and CDR2: GTSNPN and SVGIG (reference sequence). The CDR3 spells CAWSVGRSNQPQHF. The CDR3 DNA follows: TGTGCCTGGAGTGTGGGCAGAAGCAATCAGCCCCAGCATTTT.

The chain links TRBV4-1 to TRBJ1-1; perhaps TRBD1 as D (5 bases). The germline V gene has CDR1 MGHRA and CDR2 YSYEKL. The CDR3 loop spans 15 amino acids. V lost 1 base, J lost 4 bases, and 13 bases lay in between. The DNA for the CDR3 is TGCGCCAGCAGCCAAGGCAGGGTTGTTGGCACTGAAGCTTTCTTT. Translated: CASSQGRVVGTEAFF.

The rearrangement uses TRBV7-6 and TRBJ2-7, with 11 positions matching TRBD1. The CDR3 runs to 13 residues. J was trimmed by 2 bases and V by 10 bases; bases with no gene match: 4. Per the germline V gene, CDR1 is SGHVS and CDR2 is FNYEAQ. CDR3 nucleotide sequence: TGTGCCACCACGGGACAGGGGGCCTACGAGCAGTACTTC. It is translated as CATTGQGAYEQYF. Together with reference TRBV7-6 and TRBJ2-7, the CDR3 gives the full variable domain: GAGVSQSPRYKVTKRGQDVALRCDPISGHVSLYWYRQALGQGPEFLTYFNYEAQQDKSGLPNDRFSAERPEGSISTLTIQRTEQRDSAMYRCATTGQGAYEQYFGPGTRLTVT.

The rearrangement links TRBV27 to TRBJ1-2; D not certain. The germline CDR1 and CDR2 sequences are MNHEY and SMNVEV (reference sequence). The CDR3 spans 12 residues. Trimming took 8 bases from V and 2 from J, leaving 9 bases between them. The CDR3 DNA is TGTGCCAGCCACGACGGGAACTATGGCTACACCTTC. Amino acid sequence: CASHDGNYGYTF.